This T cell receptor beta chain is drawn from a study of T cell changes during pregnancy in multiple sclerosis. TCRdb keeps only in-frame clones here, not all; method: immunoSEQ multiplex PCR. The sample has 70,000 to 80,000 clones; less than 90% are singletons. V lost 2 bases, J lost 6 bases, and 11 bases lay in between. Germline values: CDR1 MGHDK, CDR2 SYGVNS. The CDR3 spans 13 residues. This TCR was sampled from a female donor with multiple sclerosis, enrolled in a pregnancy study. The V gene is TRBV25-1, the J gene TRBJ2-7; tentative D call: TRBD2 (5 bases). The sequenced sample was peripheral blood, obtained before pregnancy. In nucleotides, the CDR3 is TGTGCCAGCAGTGAAATGCCCAGCGGCGAGCAGTACTTC. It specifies CASSEMPSGEQYF.